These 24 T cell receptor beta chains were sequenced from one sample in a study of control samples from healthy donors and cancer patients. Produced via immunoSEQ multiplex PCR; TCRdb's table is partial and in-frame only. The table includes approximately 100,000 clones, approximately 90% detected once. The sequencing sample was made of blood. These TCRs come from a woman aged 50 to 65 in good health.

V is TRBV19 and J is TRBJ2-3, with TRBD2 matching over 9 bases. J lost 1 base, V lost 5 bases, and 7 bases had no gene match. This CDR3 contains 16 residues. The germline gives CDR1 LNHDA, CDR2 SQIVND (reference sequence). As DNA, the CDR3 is TGTGCCAGTAGTCCTTCCCAGCGGGGGGGCACAGATACGCAGTATTTT. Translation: CASSPSQRGGTDTQYF. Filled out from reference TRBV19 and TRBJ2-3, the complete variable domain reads DGGITQSPKYLFRKEGQNVTLSCEQNLNHDAMYWYRQDPGQGLRLIYYSQIVNDFQKGDIAEGYSVSREKKESFPLTVTSAQKNPTAFYLCASSPSQRGGTDTQYFGPGTRLTVL.

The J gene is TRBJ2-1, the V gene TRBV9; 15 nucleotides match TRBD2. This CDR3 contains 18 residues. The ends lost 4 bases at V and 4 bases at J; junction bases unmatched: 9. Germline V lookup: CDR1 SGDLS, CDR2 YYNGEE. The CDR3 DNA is TGTGCCAGCAGCCCTCGGACTAGCGGGGGGGCCCTATACAATGAGCAGTTCTTC. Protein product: CASSPRTSGGALYNEQFF.

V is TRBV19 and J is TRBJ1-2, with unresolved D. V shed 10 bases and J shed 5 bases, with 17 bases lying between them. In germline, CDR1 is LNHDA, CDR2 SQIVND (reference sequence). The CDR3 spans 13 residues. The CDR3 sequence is CATGTGQSYGYTF. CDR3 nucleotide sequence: TGTGCCACCGGCACTGGGCAGAGTTATGGCTACACCTTC.

DNA for the CDR3: TGTGCCAGCAGCTTGCAGGTGACAGCCCTAAGCAATCAGCCCCAGCATTTT. Translating it yields CASSLQVTALSNQPQHF. The genes are TRBV5-6 and TRBJ1-5; tentatively, D is TRBD1 (5 bases). CDR1 SGHDT and CDR2 YYEEEE come from the germline V gene. Trimming shortened V by 1 base and J by 1 base, and 15 bases separated the two germline ends. CDR3 size: 17 residues.

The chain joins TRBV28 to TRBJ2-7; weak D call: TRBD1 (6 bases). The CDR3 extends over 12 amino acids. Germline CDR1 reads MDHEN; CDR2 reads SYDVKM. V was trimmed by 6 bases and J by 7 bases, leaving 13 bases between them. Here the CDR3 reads CASRARGEEQYV. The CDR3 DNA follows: TGTGCCAGCAGGGCCAGGGGCGAAGAGCAGTACGTC.

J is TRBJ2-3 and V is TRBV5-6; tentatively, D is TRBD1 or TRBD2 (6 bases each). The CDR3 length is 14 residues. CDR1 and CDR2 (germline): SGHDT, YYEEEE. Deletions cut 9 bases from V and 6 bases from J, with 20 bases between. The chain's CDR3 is CATVMGGTPDTQYF. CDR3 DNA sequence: TGTGCCACAGTAATGGGGGGCACCCCGGATACGCAGTATTTT.

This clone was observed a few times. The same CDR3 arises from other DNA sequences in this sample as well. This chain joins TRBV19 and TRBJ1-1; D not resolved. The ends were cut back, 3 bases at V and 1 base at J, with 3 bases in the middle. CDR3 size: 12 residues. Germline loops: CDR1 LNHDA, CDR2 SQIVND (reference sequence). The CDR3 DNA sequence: TGTGCCAGTAGTATTGGGAACACTGAAGCTTTCTTT. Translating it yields CASSIGNTEAFF.

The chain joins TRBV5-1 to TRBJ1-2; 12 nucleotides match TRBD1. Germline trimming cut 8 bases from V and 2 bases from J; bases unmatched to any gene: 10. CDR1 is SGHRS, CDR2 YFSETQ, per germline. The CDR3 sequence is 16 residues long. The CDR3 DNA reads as TGCGCCAGTCAACGCGGGACAGGGGGCGTCAACTATGGCTACACCTTC. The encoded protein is CASQRGTGGVNYGYTF.

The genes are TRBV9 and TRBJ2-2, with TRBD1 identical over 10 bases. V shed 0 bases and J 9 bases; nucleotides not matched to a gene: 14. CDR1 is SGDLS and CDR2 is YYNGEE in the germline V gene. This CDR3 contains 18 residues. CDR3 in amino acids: CASSVVSGGTGAPRELFF. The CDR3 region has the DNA TGTGCCAGCAGCGTAGTATCGGGCGGGACAGGGGCTCCCAGGGAGCTGTTTTTT.

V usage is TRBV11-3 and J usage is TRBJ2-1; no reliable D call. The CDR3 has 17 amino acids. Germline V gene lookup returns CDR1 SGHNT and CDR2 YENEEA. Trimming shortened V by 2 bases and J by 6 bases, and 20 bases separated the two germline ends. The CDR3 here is CASSLRGVKATANEQFF. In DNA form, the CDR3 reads TGTGCCAGCAGCTTACGTGGGGTCAAGGCTACGGCCAATGAGCAGTTCTTC.

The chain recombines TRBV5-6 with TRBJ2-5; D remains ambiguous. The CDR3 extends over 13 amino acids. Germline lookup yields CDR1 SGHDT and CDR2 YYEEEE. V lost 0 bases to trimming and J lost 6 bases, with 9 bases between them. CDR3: CASSLGVSKTQYF. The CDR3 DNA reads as TGTGCCAGCAGCTTGGGGGTCAGTAAGACCCAGTACTTC.

The CDR3 nucleotides read TGTGCCAGCAGCTTAGACCATGTGGGGGGCCGGTGGAACACTGAAGCTTTCTTT. Amino acid sequence: CASSLDHVGGRWNTEAFF. The chain has TRBV7-9 and TRBJ1-1, with D possibly TRBD1 on 6 matching bases. This CDR3 region has 18 residues. With 1 base removed from V and 1 base from J, the gap between germline ends came to 19 bases. Germline V gene sequence: CDR1 SEHNR, CDR2 FQNEAQ (reference sequence).

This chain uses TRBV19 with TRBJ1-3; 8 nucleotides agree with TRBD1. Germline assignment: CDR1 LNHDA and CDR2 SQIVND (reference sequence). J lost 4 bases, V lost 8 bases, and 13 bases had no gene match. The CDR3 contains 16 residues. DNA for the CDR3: TGTGCCAGTTCGATACTCCAGGGGGCGCCGGGAAACACCATATATTTT. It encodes CASSILQGAPGNTIYF.

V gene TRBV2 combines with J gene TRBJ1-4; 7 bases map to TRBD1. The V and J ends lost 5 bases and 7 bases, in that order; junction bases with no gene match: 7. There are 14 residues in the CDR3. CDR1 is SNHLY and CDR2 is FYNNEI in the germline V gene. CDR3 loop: CASSRDRVLEKLFF. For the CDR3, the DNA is TGTGCCAGCAGTCGTGACAGGGTGCTTGAAAAACTGTTTTTT.

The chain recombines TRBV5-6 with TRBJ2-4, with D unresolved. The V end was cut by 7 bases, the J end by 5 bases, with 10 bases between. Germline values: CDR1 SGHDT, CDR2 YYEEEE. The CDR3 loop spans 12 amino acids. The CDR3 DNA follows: TGTGCCAGCCACCGTTCGGAAAACATTCAGTACTTC. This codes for CASHRSENIQYF.

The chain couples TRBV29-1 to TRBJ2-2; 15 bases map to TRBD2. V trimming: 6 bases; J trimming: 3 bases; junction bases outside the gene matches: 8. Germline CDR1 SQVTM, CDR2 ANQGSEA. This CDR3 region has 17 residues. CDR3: CSVPGLAGGPYTGELFF. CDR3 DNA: TGCAGCGTGCCGGGACTAGCGGGGGGACCCTACACCGGGGAGCTGTTTTTT.

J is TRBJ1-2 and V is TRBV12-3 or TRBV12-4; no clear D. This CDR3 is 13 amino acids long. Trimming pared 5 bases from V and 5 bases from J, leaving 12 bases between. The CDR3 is CASSPGMLYGYTF. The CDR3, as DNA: TGTGCCAGCAGTCCCGGGATGCTGTATGGCTACACCTTC.

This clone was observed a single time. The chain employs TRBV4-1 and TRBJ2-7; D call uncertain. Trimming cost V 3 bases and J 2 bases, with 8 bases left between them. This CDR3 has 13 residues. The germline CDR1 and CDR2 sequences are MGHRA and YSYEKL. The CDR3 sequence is CASSHQQAYEQYF. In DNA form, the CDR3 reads TGCGCCAGCAGCCATCAGCAGGCCTACGAGCAGTACTTC.

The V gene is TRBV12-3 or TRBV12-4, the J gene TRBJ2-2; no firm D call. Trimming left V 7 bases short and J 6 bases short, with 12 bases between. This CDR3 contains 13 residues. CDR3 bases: TGTGCCAGCAAGGTAGCAGGTTCCGGGGAGCTGTTTTTT. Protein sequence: CASKVAGSGELFF.

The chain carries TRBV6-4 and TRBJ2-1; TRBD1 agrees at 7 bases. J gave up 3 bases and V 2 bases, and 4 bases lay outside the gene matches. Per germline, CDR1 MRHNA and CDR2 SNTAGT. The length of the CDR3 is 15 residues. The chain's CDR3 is CASSDETGSYNEQFF. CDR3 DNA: TGTGCCAGCAGTGACGAGACAGGGAGCTACAATGAGCAGTTCTTC.

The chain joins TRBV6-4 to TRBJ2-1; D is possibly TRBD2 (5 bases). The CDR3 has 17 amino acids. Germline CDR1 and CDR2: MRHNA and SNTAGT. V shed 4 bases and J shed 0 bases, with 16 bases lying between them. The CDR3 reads CASSAEGGISSYNEQFF. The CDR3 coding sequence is TGTGCCAGCAGTGCTGAGGGTGGTATTTCCTCCTACAATGAGCAGTTCTTC.

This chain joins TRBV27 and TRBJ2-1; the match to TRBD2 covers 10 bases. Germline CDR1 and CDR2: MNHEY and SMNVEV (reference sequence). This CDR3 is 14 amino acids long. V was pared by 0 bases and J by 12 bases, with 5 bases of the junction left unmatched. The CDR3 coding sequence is TGTGCCAGCAGTTTATCATTAGCGGGGGGTCGGCAGTTCTTC. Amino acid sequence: CASSLSLAGGRQFF.

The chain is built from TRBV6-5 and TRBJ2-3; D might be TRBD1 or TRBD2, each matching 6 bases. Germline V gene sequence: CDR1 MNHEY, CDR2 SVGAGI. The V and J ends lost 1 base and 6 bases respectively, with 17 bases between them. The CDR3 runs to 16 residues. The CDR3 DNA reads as TGTGCCAGCAGTTACTACGTAGGGGGGCAAGGGGATACGCAGTATTTT. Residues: CASSYYVGGQGDTQYF.

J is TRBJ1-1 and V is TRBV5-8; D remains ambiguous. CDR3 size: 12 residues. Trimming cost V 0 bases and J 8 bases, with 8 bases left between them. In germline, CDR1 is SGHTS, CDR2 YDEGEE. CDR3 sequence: CASSLGAAEAFF. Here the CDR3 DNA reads TGTGCCAGCAGCTTGGGTGCCGCCGAAGCTTTCTTT. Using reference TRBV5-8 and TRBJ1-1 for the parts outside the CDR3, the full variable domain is EAGVTQSPTHLIKTRGQQATLRCSPISGHTSVYWYQQALGLGLQFLLWYDEGEERNRGNFPPRFSGRQFPNYSSELNVNALELEDSALYLCASSLGAAEAFFGQGTRLTVV.